This section outlines one TCR beta chain sequence together with its context. The target antigen is unknown. This record comes from a study of T cell clusters in autoimmune cytopenias. Germline V gives CDR1 LNHDA, CDR2 SQIVND (reference sequence). The CDR3 covers 15 residues. TRB was amplified from 250 ng of peripheral blood genomic DNA per sample. Study results and limitations: The T cell clusters came from computational analysis alone and lack functional validation.

One tube held mixed TRB-A and TRB-B primer pools for touch-down PCR. TCRdb reprocessed the multiplex PCR reads and stores each CDR3 protein as one record, lacking DNA. Listed are thousands of distinct CDR3 sequences; 20% to 25% falls within the top ten. This TCR was recovered from a human donor with an autoimmune cytopenia or autoimmune hepatitis (not recorded which). V is TRBV19 and J is TRBJ1-5; lacking DNA, the TRBD1 call made by TCRdb goes unchecked. Sequenced material: peripheral blood. CDR3 sequence: CASRFKDISNQPQHF.